This entry features one TCR beta chain sequence. It has no known antigen specificity. Base qualities were left out, and no much larger clone turns up one base away. The trim is 3 bases for V and 2 bases for J, with a gap of 5 bases between the germline ends. From the germline V gene (reference sequence), CDR1 is SEHNR and CDR2 is FQNEAQ. The CDR3 goes from the cysteine to the phenylalanine over 12 residues. Only CDR3 DNA remains: 36 bases, in frame from the first base. The sample originates from a study of blood T cells in healthy people across ages (dated by TCRdb to 2015 to 2017). Background for the entire study: Template switching captured roughly one uniquely barcoded TCR beta cDNA molecule per two T cells in model experiments. Age-related changes in TCR beta repertoire diversity were measured in the study by deep sequencing normalized with unique cDNA molecular identifiers. The donors were divided into four age groups: young (average approximately 17 years), middle-aged (around 37), aged (approximately 62) and long-lived (about 90). For two donors (one aged 18 to 30 and one aged 80 or older), the study analyzed two additional independent replicas of 1 million unique cDNA reads from the same blood draw. On the study overall, not on this receptor specifically: Since profiling was done on bulk unsorted PBMCs, naive and antigen-experienced compartments could not be conclusively compared. Observed TCR beta diversity per million T cells fell roughly linearly with age, and a significant reduction was already apparent by age approximately 41. The percentage of naive T cells measured by flow cytometry correlated strongly with observed TCR beta diversity. Compared with the aged group, the long-lived group had more naive CD4+ T cells, fewer expanded clones and increased TCR diversity, a pattern suggesting age selection. Total diversity estimates from one million sequenced T cells were considered lower bounds and underestimates. The CMV infection status of donors was not known, potentially confounding age-related changes in expanded clonotypes.

The library was prepared using 5' RACE. The sample was run on an Illumina HiSeq 2500. A second PCR of about 6 to 11 cycles was run with a J-beta primer mix and a sample-barcoded 5' primer. A unique molecular identifier was introduced onto each TCR beta cDNA molecule by a template-switch 5' adaptor carrying 12 random nucleotides. Each sample yielded at least 2.5 million CDR3-containing paired-end reads. First-strand cDNA was synthesized from all RNA with the Mint cDNA synthesis kit, primed by a TRBC-specific oligonucleotide. Following uracil-DNA glycosylase treatment, all cDNA underwent a first 18-cycle PCR with the universal primers M1SS and BC2_uni_R. On the study's bioinformatics: For normalization, 1 million high-quality reads were randomly selected from each sample, with every read carrying a distinct molecular identifier. Instead of being binned into consensus sequences, reads that shared molecular identifiers were thrown out. MiTCR, run with a Q25 quality threshold and the strictest error-elimination algorithm, handled CDR3 identification, clonotype clustering and error correction. Lower-bound total TCR beta diversity was estimated with a nonparametric unseen species model using Euler transformation. TCRdb trimmed public reads at Q25 via fastp, called clones via MiXCR and kept in-frame beta chains. Identical CDR3 proteins give one entry, which carries the most common genes and DNA. TCRdb, not the authors, supplied the V and J calls. The sample table holds more than 450,000 distinct CDR3 sequences, of which about 29% were seen once. The ten largest clones add up to approximately 3.6% of the sample.

Systemically healthy Caucasian individuals from Russia, some 40 in total and aged roughly 6 to 100 years, were included as donors. Each donor gave 9 to 10 milliliters of peripheral blood, collected into EDTA-treated Vacutainer tubes. Ficoll-Paque density-gradient centrifugation was used to isolate PBMCs, with at least 7 million obtained per sample. Total RNA, at least 6 micrograms per sample, was extracted from PBMCs with Trizol reagent. Naive CD45RAhigh/CD27high T cell percentages were measured by flow cytometry on a PBMC aliquot from every donor. These data were also reused for a study on T cells of mothers and their children. As the second paper documents: Nine systemically healthy Caucasian individuals served as donors, namely three mothers together with their six children. cDNA synthesis used all of the extracted RNA, with about 1.5 ug of RNA in each 15 ul reaction. In the second PCR, sample barcodes and 2-4 random nucleotides were introduced via the M1S primer. Over 8 million TCR beta CDR3 reads were obtained for each mother, and approximately 3.2 million reads were obtained for each child. TCR recombination output is similarly shaped by thymic selection in related and unrelated pairs, with a minor effect exerted by inherited differences. Related mother-child pairs always showed normalized repertoire overlap that was slightly higher than in unrelated mother-child pairs, though the difference was never significant. Persistent microchimeric T cell clones were not detected, at a sensitivity of about 100 clones per million clonotypes. Deep NGS was used in the study to compare the TCR beta repertoires of mothers and children and to look for features that separate related mother-child pairs from unrelated individuals. On average, the children were approximately 12 +/- 4 years old, while the mothers were about 38 +/- 4 years old. After adapter ligation with NEBNext reagents, the libraries were sequenced on Illumina HiSeq 2000 with 100+100 nt paired-end reads. To avoid cross-contamination, the mother libraries and the child libraries were prepared a month apart and sequenced in separate runs. For each donor, somewhere between roughly 500,000 and 2,100,000 distinct TCR beta clonotypes were identified. Naive TCR beta clonotypes were estimated from low-frequency clonotypes matched to each donor's FACS-determined naive share, without sorting.

This receptor was identified in a boy between 2 and 10 years old in good health. In this chain, TRBV7-9 is recombined with TRBJ2-7; too little of a D gene remains to name it. Sequences were obtained from blood. Read as DNA, the sequence is TGTGCCAGCAGCTTTCATGCCTACGAGCAGTACTTC. It is translated as CASSFHAYEQYF.